These T cell receptor beta chains were read from a single sample in a study of blood T cell repertoires in COVID-19. Generated by immunoSEQ multiplex PCR, the TCRdb table keeps only in-frame clones and is missing some. The profile shows about 25,000 clones, about 94% of them singletons. Source material: peripheral blood. These receptors were collected from a human donor with active COVID-19. The donor label of this sample is uncertain. Both conserved end residues are part of each CDR3. Each record gives: CDR3 protein, CDR3 DNA, J gene, V gene, clone size, D gene. A D gene is named only where the DNA matches it firmly. Where a row states a size, it is once, few, many or the class of an expanded clone; other rows omit it.

CDR3 protein: CASSFRPLNQPQHF; CDR3 DNA: TGTGCCAGCAGCTTTCGCCCACTCAATCAGCCCCAGCATTTT; J gene: TRBJ1-5; V gene: TRBV11-2; clone size: -; D gene: -
CDR3 protein: CASSSQGTGELFF; CDR3 DNA: TGTGCCAGCAGTTCACAGGGGACCGGGGAGCTGTTTTTT; J gene: TRBJ2-2; V gene: TRBV6-2/TRBV6-3; clone size: -; D gene: TRBD1
CDR3 protein: CASSLLVGLSTGELFF; CDR3 DNA: TGTGCCAGCAGCTTGTTGGTGGGGCTCAGCACCGGGGAGCTGTTTTTT; J gene: TRBJ2-2; V gene: TRBV5-8; clone size: -; D gene: -
CDR3 protein: CASRKGGTDTQYF; CDR3 DNA: TGTGCCAGCAGGAAAGGGGGTACAGATACGCAGTATTTT; J gene: TRBJ2-3; V gene: TRBV3-1/TRBV3-2; clone size: -; D gene: -
CDR3 protein: CASSPPLQGGYNSPLHF; CDR3 DNA: TGTGCCAGCTCACCACCATTACAGGGGGGATATAATTCACCCCTCCACTTT; J gene: TRBJ1-6; V gene: TRBV18; clone size: -; D gene: TRBD1
CDR3 protein: CASSARLAGGPYNEQFF; CDR3 DNA: TGTGCCAGCAGCGCAAGACTAGCGGGGGGGCCCTACAATGAGCAGTTCTTC; J gene: TRBJ2-1; V gene: TRBV7-2; clone size: -; D gene: TRBD2
CDR3 protein: CASSLDSYYGYTF; CDR3 DNA: TGTGCCAGCAGCTTAGACAGCTACTATGGCTACACCTTC; J gene: TRBJ1-2; V gene: TRBV7-9; clone size: -; D gene: -
CDR3 protein: CASSGMTPICKKNIQYF; CDR3 DNA: TGTGCCAGCAGCGGTATGACTCCCATTTGCAAAAAAAACATTCAGTACTTC; J gene: TRBJ2-4; V gene: TRBV3-1/TRBV3-2; clone size: -; D gene: -
CDR3 protein: CASRGLAGAPYEQYF; CDR3 DNA: TGTGCCAGCAGAGGGCTTGCGGGAGCACCCTACGAGCAGTACTTC; J gene: TRBJ2-7; V gene: TRBV6-6; clone size: -; D gene: TRBD2
CDR3 protein: CASSQPPGAGVREQYF; CDR3 DNA: TGCGCCAGCAGCCAACCCCCGGGGGCGGGGGTGCGCGAGCAGTACTTC; J gene: TRBJ2-7; V gene: TRBV4-1; clone size: -; D gene: -
CDR3 protein: CASGLTQGAPNEKLFF; CDR3 DNA: TGTGCTAGTGGATTGACACAGGGGGCACCTAATGAAAAACTGTTTTTT; J gene: TRBJ1-4; V gene: TRBV12-5; clone size: once; D gene: TRBD1
CDR3 protein: CASSSGGQETQYF; CDR3 DNA: TGCGCCAGCAGCTCAGGAGGCCAAGAGACCCAGTACTTC; J gene: TRBJ2-5; V gene: TRBV5-1; clone size: -; D gene: -
CDR3 protein: CASSRTGYNQPQHF; CDR3 DNA: TGTGCCAGCTCACGGACAGGGTACAATCAGCCCCAGCATTTT; J gene: TRBJ1-5; V gene: TRBV18; clone size: -; D gene: TRBD1
CDR3 protein: CAWSEGQGNSPLHF; CDR3 DNA: TGTGCCTGGAGTGAGGGACAGGGTAATTCACCCCTCCACTTT; J gene: TRBJ1-6; V gene: TRBV30; clone size: -; D gene: TRBD1
CDR3 protein: CASRFHGGYGYTF; CDR3 DNA: TGTGCCAGCAGGTTCCACGGAGGCTATGGCTACACCTTC; J gene: TRBJ1-2; V gene: TRBV27; clone size: -; D gene: -
CDR3 protein: CASSLSVRSGNTIYF; CDR3 DNA: TGTGCCAGCAGCTTAAGCGTCCGGTCTGGAAACACCATATATTTT; J gene: TRBJ1-3; V gene: TRBV7-9; clone size: -; D gene: -
CDR3 protein: CATRKGQPVGETQYF; CDR3 DNA: TGTGCCACCAGGAAGGGACAGCCTGTGGGAGAGACCCAGTACTTC; J gene: TRBJ2-5; V gene: TRBV15; clone size: -; D gene: TRBD1
CDR3 protein: CASSSLAASLAEQYF; CDR3 DNA: TGTGCCAGCAGCTCACTAGCGGCAAGCCTTGCCGAGCAGTACTTC; J gene: TRBJ2-7; V gene: TRBV13; clone size: -; D gene: TRBD2
CDR3 protein: CASSQRDSEAFF; CDR3 DNA: TGCGCCAGCAGCCAAAGGGACAGTGAAGCTTTCTTT; J gene: TRBJ1-1; V gene: TRBV4-1; clone size: once; D gene: TRBD1
CDR3 protein: CASSQDSFWGDEQYF; CDR3 DNA: TGTGCCAGCAGCCAAGATAGTTTCTGGGGAGACGAGCAGTACTTC; J gene: TRBJ2-7; V gene: TRBV14; clone size: -; D gene: -
CDR3 protein: CASSYGRGETQYF; CDR3 DNA: TGTGCCAGCAGTTACGGCAGGGGAGAGACCCAGTACTTC; J gene: TRBJ2-5; V gene: TRBV6-7; clone size: -; D gene: -
CDR3 protein: CATSDPTGGKEETQYF; CDR3 DNA: TGTGCCACCAGTGACCCGACAGGGGGCAAGGAAGAGACCCAGTACTTC; J gene: TRBJ2-5; V gene: TRBV24-1; clone size: -; D gene: TRBD1
CDR3 protein: CSVVGQAGTGELFF; CDR3 DNA: TGCAGCGTTGTGGGTCAGGCGGGCACCGGGGAGCTGTTTTTT; J gene: TRBJ2-2; V gene: TRBV29-1; clone size: once; D gene: -
CDR3 protein: CSASSGSYGNEQFF; CDR3 DNA: TGCAGTGCTAGTTCAGGGTCTTACGGCAATGAGCAGTTCTTC; J gene: TRBJ2-1; V gene: TRBV20-1; clone size: -; D gene: -
CDR3 protein: CASSLHGSGQPQHF; CDR3 DNA: TGTGCCAGCAGCCTACACGGTTCGGGTCAGCCCCAGCATTTT; J gene: TRBJ1-5; V gene: TRBV3-1/TRBV3-2; clone size: -; D gene: -
CDR3 protein: CASSQRGLGGYTF; CDR3 DNA: TGTGCCAGCAGCCAGCGGGGGTTGGGGGGCTACACCTTC; J gene: TRBJ1-2; V gene: TRBV11-2; clone size: -; D gene: -
CDR3 protein: CASTGGQGNSPLHF; CDR3 DNA: TGCGCCAGCACGGGAGGACAGGGGAATTCACCCCTCCACTTT; J gene: TRBJ1-6; V gene: TRBV10-2; clone size: -; D gene: TRBD1
CDR3 protein: CASSLGGDHQPQHF; CDR3 DNA: TGTGCCAGCAGTTTGGGGGGAGACCATCAGCCCCAGCATTTT; J gene: TRBJ1-5; V gene: TRBV28; clone size: -; D gene: -
CDR3 protein: CASSRTQGAGEKLFF; CDR3 DNA: TGTGCCAGCTCACGAACCCAGGGGGCCGGGGAAAAACTGTTTTTT; J gene: TRBJ1-4; V gene: TRBV18; clone size: -; D gene: TRBD1
CDR3 protein: CASSEPAGANRREQYF; CDR3 DNA: TGCGCCAGCAGCGAACCAGCGGGAGCAAATAGGAGGGAGCAGTACTTC; J gene: TRBJ2-7; V gene: TRBV4-1; clone size: -; D gene: TRBD2
CDR3 protein: CASSYPGGTGNTIYF; CDR3 DNA: TGTGCCAGCAGTTACCCCGGGGGTACCGGCAACACCATATATTTT; J gene: TRBJ1-3; V gene: TRBV6-2/TRBV6-3; clone size: -; D gene: -
CDR3 protein: CASRDRNSYGYTF; CDR3 DNA: TGTGCCAGCAGGGACAGAAATTCCTATGGCTACACCTTC; J gene: TRBJ1-2; V gene: TRBV12-3/TRBV12-4; clone size: -; D gene: -
CDR3 protein: CASSPRTSGRVNEQFF; CDR3 DNA: TGTGCCAGCAGCCCGCGGACTAGCGGGAGGGTCAATGAGCAGTTCTTC; J gene: TRBJ2-1; V gene: TRBV14; clone size: -; D gene: TRBD2